Below, 4 T cell receptor beta chains from the same sample are listed, as sequenced in a study of CD8 T cells in ankylosing spondylitis. Study-wide results and limits: What appeared characteristic of ankylosing spondylitis blood was a TCR beta motif of under 10 highly homologous variants.

TCRdb recomputed calls from the 5' RACE reads with MiXCR, one row per CDR3 protein. The sample lists about 540,000 distinct CDR3 sequences, roughly 13% occurring once. These receptors' targets are unknown. The sample was blood, either unsorted or a sorted T cell fraction (not recorded which). The receptors shown here come from a male donor with ankylosing spondylitis.

This clonotype was seen a single time. This chain links TRBV5-6 with TRBJ2-7, with 7 nucleotides matching TRBD1. Germline assignment: CDR1 SGHDT and CDR2 YYEEEE. CDR3 length: 15 residues. Trimming cost V 1 base and J 8 bases; bases outside gene matches: 12. CDR3 amino acids: CASSLTGQVKDQQYF. The CDR3 DNA is TGTGCCAGCAGCTTGACCGGACAGGTAAAAGATCAGCAGTACTTC.

This clonotype has a handful of counts. The CDR3 spells CATSDPDVSSYNEQFF. The DNA of the CDR3 is TGTGCCACCAGTGACCCCGACGTAAGCTCCTACAATGAGCAGTTCTTC. This chain joins TRBV24-1 and TRBJ2-1; D remains unclear. Trimming cost V 4 bases and J 0 bases, with 12 bases left between them. CDR3 length: 16 residues. In germline, CDR1 is KGHDR, CDR2 SFDVKD.

The J gene is TRBJ1-5, the V gene TRBV5-1; 7 bases are shared with TRBD1. V lost 0 bases to trimming and J lost 3 bases; unmatched junction nucleotides: 6. The CDR3 contains 16 residues. From germline, CDR1 is SGHRS and CDR2 YFSETQ. CDR3 nucleotide sequence: TGCGCCAGCAGCTTGGGAGGGGGCCCATCCAATCAGCCCCAGCATTTT. The encoded protein is CASSLGGGPSNQPQHF. Using reference TRBV5-1 and TRBJ1-5 for the parts outside the CDR3, the full variable domain is KAGVTQTPRYLIKTRGQQVTLSCSPISGHRSVSWYQQTPGQGLQFLFEYFSETQRNKGNFPGRFSGRQFSNSRSEMNVSTLELGDSALYLCASSLGGGPSNQPQHFGDGTRLSIL.

This clonotype was observed a few times. The chain joins TRBV12-3 or TRBV12-4 to TRBJ2-3; 7 bases align to TRBD1. Unmatched junction bases numbered 7, after V lost 3 bases and J lost 4 bases. CDR3 length equals 15 residues. The CDR3 DNA reads TGTGCCAGCAGTTTGGAGGACAGGCACCCAGATACGCAGTATTTT. Translating it yields CASSLEDRHPDTQYF.